The clone carrying this TCR beta chain came up many times. J was trimmed by 2 bases and V by 3 bases; bases with no gene match: 13. The CDR3 covers 19 residues. CDR1 DFQATT and CDR2 SNEGSKA come from the germline V gene (reference sequence). TCR beta CDR3 sequences were amplified from RNA transcripts. HTBI primers drove first-round RT-PCR of the TCR CDR3. MiXCR, run by TCRdb on the multiplex PCR reads, gives a single entry per CDR3 protein. The repertoire holds 300,000 to 450,000 distinct CDR3 sequences, with around a sixth as singletons. Blood dates from first hyperthyroidism diagnosis, before any ophthalmopathy symptoms. These data come from a study of T cells in Graves' hyperthyroidism and ophthalmopathy.

The chain links TRBV20-1 to TRBJ2-3, with 14 bases that match TRBD2. This receptor was taken from a woman in her late teens or twenties with Graves' hyperthyroidism that later progressed to Graves' ophthalmopathy. Sequencing used blood. The CDR3 region has the DNA TGCAGTGCTAGTCCGACTAGCGGGAGGGGGTTGGGTTCCACAGATACGCAGTATTTT. This encodes CSASPTSGRGLGSTDTQYF.